This T cell receptor (beta chain) was found in a study of T cell responses to AZD1222 COVID-19 vaccine (dated by TCRdb to 2020 to 2022). With respect to the entire study: AZD1222 recipients given second doses at about 4 weeks or at about 12 weeks were pooled, since spike-specific TCR depth and breadth were not found to differ between the two schedules. Trial participants were enrolled by age into subgroups of 18-55, 56-69 and 70-plus years, and 148, 28 and 57 TCR-sequenced participants, respectively, were included in these subgroups. TCR sequencing covered about 230 trial participants: about 210 given two doses of AZD1222 and about 26 given two doses of MenACWY control vaccine. What the study reported, not specific to this receptor: The 56-69-year group was small, and its depth increase did not reach significance, likely because of low power. The vaccine-associated CD4 TCRs covered the entire spike protein, and the dominant responses fell in regions 160-218 and 743-854. Most participants were white British and females outnumbered males, and the authors suggested that clonal diversity may have been underestimated. Conclusions about previously exposed vaccinees are limited because only six or seven AZD1222 recipients were SARS-CoV-2 seropositive at baseline. Because no day 14 peak-response samples were available, the repertoires could be characterized only after the peak T cell response. Epitopes outside the regions mutated in the B.1.351 and B.1.1.7 variants were reportedly recognized by nearly half of the unique spike-specific TCRs. A significant rise in spike-specific TCR breadth and depth was observed after two AZD1222 doses relative to day 0 and relative to MenACWY recipients.

V ends up 2 bases short and J 2 bases short, with an unmatched junction base count of 4. Counted from cysteine to phenylalanine, this CDR3 has 17 amino acids. Of the read, only the CDR3 DNA is kept; its 51 bases are in frame from base 1. CDR1 is given as SGHTA and CDR2 as FQGNSA, both from the germline V gene. The CDR3 regions of human TCRbeta chains were analyzed by immunosequencing. Concerning the study's data processing: Repertoire TCRs were checked for matches against a reference library of SARS-CoV-2-specific TCRs that had been generated using the MIRA antigen-specificity platform. Breadth was defined as the fraction of unique TCRs that were SARS-CoV-2-associated. Depth was defined as the fraction of total T cells that were SARS-CoV-2-associated. Each spike-specific TCR was assigned to its reactive spike region and to a CD4 or CD8 class using the MIRA data. Log10-transformed breadth and depth values were compared by one-way ANOVA with Sidak's multiple comparisons tests. Imported from immuneACCESS, the table was reduced by TCRdb to in-frame sequences with V and J called. These copies leave out some clones; in studies compared against another copy, an unresolved V gene accounts for under half, and the cause of the remainder is not known. V and J calls and clone size are those listed in that table; D and trimming were worked out from the DNA. The sample records 90,000 to 130,000 clones, 85% to 90% of which are singletons. Around 3.2% of the sample is taken by the ten largest.

The sample's time point label is to be understood as: baseline before first vaccination. The vaccinee samples were drawn from two UK trials, COV001 and COV002, one of which was a single-blind randomized controlled phase 2/3 trial testing AZD1222 (ChAdOx1 nCoV-19) in healthy adults. Trial participant PBMC samples were collected at day 0 and day 28 after the second dose for TCRbeta chain sequencing. About this clone itself: Its cognate antigen has yet to be identified. Per-base quality was not reported, and no clone a single base away is much larger than it.

This sequence originates from an adult in good health. Rearrangement joined TRBV7-2 to TRBJ2-1; 12 of the junction bases match TRBD2. Sequenced here: peripheral blood, sampled on day 0 of AZD1222 vaccination. The CDR3 reads as follows: CASSLSLAGGAYNEQFF. The DNA sequence is given as TGTGCCAGCAGCTTAAGTCTAGCGGGGGGGGCCTACAATGAGCAGTTCTTC.